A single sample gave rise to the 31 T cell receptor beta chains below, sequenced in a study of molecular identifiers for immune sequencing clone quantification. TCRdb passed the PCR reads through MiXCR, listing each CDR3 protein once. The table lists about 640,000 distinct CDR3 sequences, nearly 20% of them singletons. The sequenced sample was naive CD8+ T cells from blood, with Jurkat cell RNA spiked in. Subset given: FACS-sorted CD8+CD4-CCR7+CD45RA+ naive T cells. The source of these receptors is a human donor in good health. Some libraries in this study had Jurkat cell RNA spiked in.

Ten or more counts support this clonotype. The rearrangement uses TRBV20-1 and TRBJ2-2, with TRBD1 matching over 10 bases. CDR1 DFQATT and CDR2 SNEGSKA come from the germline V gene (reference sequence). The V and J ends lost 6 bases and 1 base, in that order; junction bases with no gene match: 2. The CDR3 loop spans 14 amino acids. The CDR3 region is CSAWDRGNTGELFF. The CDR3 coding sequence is TGCAGTGCGTGGGACAGGGGGAACACCGGGGAGCTGTTTTTT.

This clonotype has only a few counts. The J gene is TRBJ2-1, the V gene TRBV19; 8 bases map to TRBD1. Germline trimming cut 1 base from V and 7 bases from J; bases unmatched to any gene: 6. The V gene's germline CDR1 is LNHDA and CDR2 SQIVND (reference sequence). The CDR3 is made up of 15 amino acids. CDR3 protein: CASSIGQGARNEQFF. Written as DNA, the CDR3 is TGTGCCAGTAGTATAGGGCAGGGGGCGCGAAATGAGCAGTTCTTC.

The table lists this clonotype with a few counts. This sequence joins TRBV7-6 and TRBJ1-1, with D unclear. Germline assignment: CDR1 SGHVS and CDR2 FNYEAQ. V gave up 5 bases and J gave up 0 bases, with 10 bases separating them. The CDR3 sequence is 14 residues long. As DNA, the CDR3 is TGTGCCAGCAGCCGTAGTGATATGAACACTGAAGCTTTCTTT. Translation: CASSRSDMNTEAFF.

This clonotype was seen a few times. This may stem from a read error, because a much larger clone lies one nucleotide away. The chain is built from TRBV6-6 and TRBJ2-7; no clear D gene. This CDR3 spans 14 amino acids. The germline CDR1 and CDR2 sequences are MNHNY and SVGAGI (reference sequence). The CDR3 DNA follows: TGTGCCGGCAGTTACTCGGGCGCGGCCTACGAGCAGTACTTC. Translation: CAGSYSGAAYEQYF.

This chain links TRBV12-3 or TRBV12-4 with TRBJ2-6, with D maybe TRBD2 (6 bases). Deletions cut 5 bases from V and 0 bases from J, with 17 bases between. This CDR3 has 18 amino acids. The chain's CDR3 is CASSLSGDKSSGANVLTF. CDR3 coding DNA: TGTGCCAGCAGTCTTAGCGGAGATAAGAGCTCTGGGGCCAACGTCCTGACTTTC.

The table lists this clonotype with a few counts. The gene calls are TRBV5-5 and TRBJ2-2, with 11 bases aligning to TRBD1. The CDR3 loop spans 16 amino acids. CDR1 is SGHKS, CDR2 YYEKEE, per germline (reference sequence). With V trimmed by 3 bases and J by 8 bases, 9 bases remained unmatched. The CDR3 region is CASSSKGQGVAGELFF. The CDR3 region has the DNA TGTGCCAGCAGCTCGAAGGGACAGGGGGTCGCAGGGGAGCTGTTTTTT.

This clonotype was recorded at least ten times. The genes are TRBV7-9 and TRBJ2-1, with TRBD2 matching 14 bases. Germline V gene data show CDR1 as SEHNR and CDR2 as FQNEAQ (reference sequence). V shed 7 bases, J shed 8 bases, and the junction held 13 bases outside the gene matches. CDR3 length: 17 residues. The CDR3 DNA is TGTGCCAGCAATCAACCCGCCGGGACTAGCGGGAGCTATGAGCAGTTCTTC. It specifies CASNQPAGTSGSYEQFF.

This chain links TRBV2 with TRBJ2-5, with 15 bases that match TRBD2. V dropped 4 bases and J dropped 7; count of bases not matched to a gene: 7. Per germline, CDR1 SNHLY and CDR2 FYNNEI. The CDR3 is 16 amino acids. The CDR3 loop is CASSGGTSGGTATQYF. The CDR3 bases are TGTGCCAGCAGTGGGGGGACTAGCGGGGGGACGGCGACCCAGTACTTC.

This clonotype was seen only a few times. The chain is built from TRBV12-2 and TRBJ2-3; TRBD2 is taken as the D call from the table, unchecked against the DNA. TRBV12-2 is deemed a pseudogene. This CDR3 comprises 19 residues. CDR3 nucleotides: TGTGCAAGTCGCGCCCCCCGGGCACTAGCGGAGGCCCTATGGGATACGCAGTATTTT. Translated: CASRAPRALAEALWDTQYF.

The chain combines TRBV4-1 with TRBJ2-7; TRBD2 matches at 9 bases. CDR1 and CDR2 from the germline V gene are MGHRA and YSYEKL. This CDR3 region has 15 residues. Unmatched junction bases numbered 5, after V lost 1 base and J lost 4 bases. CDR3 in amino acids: CASSQVPSGIYEQYF. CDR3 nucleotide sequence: TGCGCCAGCAGCCAAGTTCCTAGCGGGATTTACGAGCAGTACTTC.

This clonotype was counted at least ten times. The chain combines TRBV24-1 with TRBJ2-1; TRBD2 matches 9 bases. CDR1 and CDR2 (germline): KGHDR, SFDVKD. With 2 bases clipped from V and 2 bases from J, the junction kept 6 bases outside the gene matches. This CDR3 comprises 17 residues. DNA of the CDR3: TGTGCCACCAGTGATTCCCTCCTAGCGGGACCCTACAATGAGCAGTTCTTC. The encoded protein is CATSDSLLAGPYNEQFF.

The CDR3 nucleotides read TGCGCCAGCAGCCACAATCGGAGTAGATACAATGAGCAGTTCTTC. The encoded protein is CASSHNRSRYNEQFF. V usage is TRBV23-1 and J usage is TRBJ2-1; D not certain. TRBV23-1 is given ORF status, its function remaining uncertain. With 6 bases removed from V and 4 bases from J, the gap between germline ends came to 16 bases. The CDR3 length is 15 residues.

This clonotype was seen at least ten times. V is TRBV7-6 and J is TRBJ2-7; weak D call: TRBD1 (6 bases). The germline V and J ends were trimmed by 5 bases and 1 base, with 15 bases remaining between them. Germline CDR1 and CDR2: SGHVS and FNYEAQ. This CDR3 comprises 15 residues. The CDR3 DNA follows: TGTGCCAGCAGCCCGATGGACAGTGAGTCCTACGAGCAGTACTTC. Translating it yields CASSPMDSESYEQYF.

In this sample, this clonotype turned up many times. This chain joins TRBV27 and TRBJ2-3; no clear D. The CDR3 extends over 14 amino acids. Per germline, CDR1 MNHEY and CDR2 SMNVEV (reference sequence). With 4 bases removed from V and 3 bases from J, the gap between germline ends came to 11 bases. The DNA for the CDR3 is TGTGCCAGCAGTTCCCTAACTGGGACAGATACGCAGTATTTT. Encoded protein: CASSSLTGTDTQYF.

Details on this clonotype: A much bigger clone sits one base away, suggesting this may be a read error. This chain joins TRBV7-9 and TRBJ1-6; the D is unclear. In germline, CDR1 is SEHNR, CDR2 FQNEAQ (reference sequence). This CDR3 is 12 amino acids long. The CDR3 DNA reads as TGTGTCAGCAGCTTAGTAGGCTCCCCCCTCCACTTT. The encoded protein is CVSSLVGSPLHF.

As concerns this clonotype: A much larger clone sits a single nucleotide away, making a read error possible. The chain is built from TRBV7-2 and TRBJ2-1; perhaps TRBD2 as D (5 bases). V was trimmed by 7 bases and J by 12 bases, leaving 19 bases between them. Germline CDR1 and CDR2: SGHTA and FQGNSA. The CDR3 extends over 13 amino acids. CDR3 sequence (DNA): TGTGCCAGCACCCCGGCGGGCGCCCTTGGGCAGTTCTTC. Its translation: CASTPAGALGQFF.

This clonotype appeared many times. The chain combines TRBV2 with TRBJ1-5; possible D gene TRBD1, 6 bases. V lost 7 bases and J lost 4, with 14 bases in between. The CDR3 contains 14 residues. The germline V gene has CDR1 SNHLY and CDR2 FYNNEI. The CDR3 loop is CASKEGVGNQPQHF. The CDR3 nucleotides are TGTGCCAGCAAAGAGGGGGTAGGAAATCAGCCCCAGCATTTT.

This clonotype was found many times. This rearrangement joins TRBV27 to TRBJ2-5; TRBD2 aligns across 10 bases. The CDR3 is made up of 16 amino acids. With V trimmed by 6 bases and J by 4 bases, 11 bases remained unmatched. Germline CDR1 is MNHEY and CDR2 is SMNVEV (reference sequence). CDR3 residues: CASRPGTSALRETQYF. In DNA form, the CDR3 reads TGTGCCAGCAGACCCGGGACTAGCGCACTAAGAGAGACCCAGTACTTC.

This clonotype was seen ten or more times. The CDR3 sequence: CASSYSLGASTEAFF. For the CDR3, the DNA is TGTGCCAGCAGTTACTCTTTGGGGGCTAGCACTGAAGCTTTCTTT. The chain recombines TRBV6-5 with TRBJ1-1; possible D gene TRBD1, 6 bases. Germline V lookup: CDR1 MNHEY, CDR2 SVGAGI. Trimming cost V 0 bases and J 4 bases, with 12 bases left between them. The CDR3 is 15 residues long.

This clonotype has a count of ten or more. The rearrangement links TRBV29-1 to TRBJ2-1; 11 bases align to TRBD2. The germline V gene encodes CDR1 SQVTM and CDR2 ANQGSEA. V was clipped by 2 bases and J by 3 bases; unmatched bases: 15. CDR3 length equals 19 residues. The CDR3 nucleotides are TGCAGCGTTGAACCGGGACACCGTTTAGCGGGGGGGATCTACAATGAGCAGTTCTTC. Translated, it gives CSVEPGHRLAGGIYNEQFF.

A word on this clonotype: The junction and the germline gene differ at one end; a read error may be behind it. The CDR3 region has the DNA TGCGCCAGCTGCCAGGACAGGGGTTTTTACGAGCAGTACTTC. It translates to CASCQDRGFYEQYF. The chain links TRBV4-3 to TRBJ2-7; TRBD1 matches 9 bases. The germline CDR1 and CDR2 sequences are LGHNA and YSLEER. This CDR3 comprises 14 residues.

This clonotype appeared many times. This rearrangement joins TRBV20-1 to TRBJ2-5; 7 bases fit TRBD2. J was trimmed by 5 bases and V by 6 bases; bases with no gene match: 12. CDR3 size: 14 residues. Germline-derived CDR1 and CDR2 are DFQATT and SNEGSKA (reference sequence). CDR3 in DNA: TGCAGTGCCAGGGAGGGAGGTTGGGGGGAGACCCAGTACTTC. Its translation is CSAREGGWGETQYF.

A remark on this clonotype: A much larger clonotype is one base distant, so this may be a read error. The CDR3 protein is CSSLSGTPFTGELFF. CDR3 in DNA: TGCTCCAGCTTGTCCGGGACCCCATTCACCGGGGAGCTGTTTTTT. The chain combines TRBV10-2 with TRBJ2-2; D is tentatively TRBD1 or TRBD2 (5 bases each). CDR1 is WSHSY and CDR2 is SAAADI in the germline V gene. This CDR3 has 15 amino acids.

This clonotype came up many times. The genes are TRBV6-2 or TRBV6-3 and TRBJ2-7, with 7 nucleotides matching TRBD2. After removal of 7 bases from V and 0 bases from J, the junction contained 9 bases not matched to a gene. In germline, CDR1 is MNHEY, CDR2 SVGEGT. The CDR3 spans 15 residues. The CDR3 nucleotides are TGTGCCAGCAACCAGGTCCGGGACTACTCCTACGAGCAGTACTTC. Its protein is CASNQVRDYSYEQYF.

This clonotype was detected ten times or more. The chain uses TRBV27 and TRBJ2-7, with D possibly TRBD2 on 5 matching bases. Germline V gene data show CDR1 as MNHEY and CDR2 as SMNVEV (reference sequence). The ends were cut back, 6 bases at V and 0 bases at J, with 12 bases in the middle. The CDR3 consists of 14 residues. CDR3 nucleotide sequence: TGTGCCAGCAGCTTGTCGGGGAGCTCCTACGAGCAGTACTTC. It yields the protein CASSLSGSSYEQYF.

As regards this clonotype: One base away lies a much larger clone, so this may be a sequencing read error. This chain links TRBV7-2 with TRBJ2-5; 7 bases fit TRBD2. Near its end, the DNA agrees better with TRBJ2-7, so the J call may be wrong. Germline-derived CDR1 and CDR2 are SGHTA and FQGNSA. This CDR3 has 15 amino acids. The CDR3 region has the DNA TGTGCCGGCAGCATTAAGGAGCGGGAAGTGGGCGAGCAGTACTTC. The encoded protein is CAGSIKEREVGEQYF.

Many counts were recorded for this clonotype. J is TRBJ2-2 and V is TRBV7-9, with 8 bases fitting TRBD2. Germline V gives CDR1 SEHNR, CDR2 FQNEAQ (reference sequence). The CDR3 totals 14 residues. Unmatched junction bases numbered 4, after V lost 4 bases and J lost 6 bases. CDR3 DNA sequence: TGTGCCAGCAGCTCCGGGACTAGTGCCGGGGAGCTGTTTTTT. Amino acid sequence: CASSSGTSAGELFF.

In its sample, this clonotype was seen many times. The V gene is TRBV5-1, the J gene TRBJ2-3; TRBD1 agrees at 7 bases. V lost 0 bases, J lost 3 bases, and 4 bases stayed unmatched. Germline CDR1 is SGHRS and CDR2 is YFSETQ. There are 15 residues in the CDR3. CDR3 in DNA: TGCGCCAGCAGCTTGGCTCGACAGGGAACAGATACGCAGTATTTT. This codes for CASSLARQGTDTQYF.

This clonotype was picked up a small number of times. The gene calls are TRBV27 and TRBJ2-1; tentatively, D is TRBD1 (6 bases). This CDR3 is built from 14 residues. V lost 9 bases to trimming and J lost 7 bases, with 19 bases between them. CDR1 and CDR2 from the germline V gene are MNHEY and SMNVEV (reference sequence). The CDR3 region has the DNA TGTGCCAGTCGTCACGCAGCAGGGGCAAATGAGCAGTTCTTC. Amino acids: CASRHAAGANEQFF.

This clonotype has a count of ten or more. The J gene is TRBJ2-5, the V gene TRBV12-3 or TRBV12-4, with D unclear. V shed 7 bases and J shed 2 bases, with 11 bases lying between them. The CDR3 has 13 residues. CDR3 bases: TGTGCCAGCAAAGTAGGAGATCAAGAGACCCAGTACTTC. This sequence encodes CASKVGDQETQYF.

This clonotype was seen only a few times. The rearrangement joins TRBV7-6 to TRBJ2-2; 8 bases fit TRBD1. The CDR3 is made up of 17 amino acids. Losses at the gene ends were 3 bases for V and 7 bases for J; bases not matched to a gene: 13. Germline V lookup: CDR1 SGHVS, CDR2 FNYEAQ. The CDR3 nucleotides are TGTGCCAGCAGCTTGGCTGGGTCAGGGGGCGAAGGCGGGGAGCTGTTTTTT. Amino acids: CASSLAGSGGEGGELFF.